This T cell receptor (beta chain) is from a study of shared clonotypes between healthy human individuals (dated by TCRdb to the early 2020s). General notes on the study: The cohort comprised two women and three men aged 18 to 49 years. Blood TCR repertoires of about five healthy adults were deeply sequenced to estimate repertoire size and the extent of clonotype sharing between individuals. Different laboratories and diverse techniques were used to prepare libraries and sequence TCR repertoires, to increase sequencing depth and limit assay-specific biases. For each donor, CD4 naive and CD4 memory were each given three plates, CD8 naive was given two plates, and CD8 memory was given one plate. Leukapheresis yielded between about 0.9 and 9 billion PBMCs per donor.

V loses 5 bases, J loses 0 bases, and the germline ends lie 24 bases apart. CDR1 and CDR2 are read off the germline V gene as SGHVS and FNYEAQ. From its cysteine to its phenylalanine, the CDR3 spans 19 amino acids. The sequence is cut down to CDR3 DNA, 57 bases in frame from base 1. The donors were healthy, HIV-negative adults with no recently reported acute infections or vaccinations. All donors were Caucasian adults living in Nashville, Tennessee, USA. Magnetic negative selection was used to enrich CD4+ T cells, after which naive cells were positively selected on CD45RA and the negative fraction became the memory subset. Blood was collected by leukapheresis, and PBMCs were isolated by Ficoll-Histopaque density gradient centrifugation and then cryopreserved in liquid nitrogen vapor phase. Purity and quantity of every magnetically sorted T cell population were checked by analytical flow cytometry. Each sorted fraction had its genomic DNA isolated and then quantified by UV absorbance on a Nanodrop 2000c.

Using the deep immunoSEQ assay, TCR CDR3 regions were amplified from genomic DNA by multiplex PCR. For each cell subset, the extracted genomic DNA was distributed evenly across all wells of several immunoSEQ 96-well plates, and each plate served as one replicate. Each replicate PCR for sorted subsets received about 0.2 ug genomic DNA, equal to 30,000 or so T cell genomes. The purified libraries were quantified using a Qubit 3.0 fluorometer, sized with a Bioanalyzer 2100, and then quantified again using the KAPA Library Quantification kit. Every immunoSEQ 96-well plate was sequenced on a separate single-read 150-cycle Illumina NextSeq 550 flow cell. As for the original processing: Because the immunoSEQ output included only junctional sequences and no quality scores, the filtering could not be the same as the filtering used for full-length reads. Sequences were annotated with PyIR, a Python wrapper for IgBLAST v1.9, using IMGT germline references to assign V/J genes and CDR3. Reads with weak V/J assignments (E-value above 1e-6), missing CDR3, stop codons, out-of-frame junctions, or ambiguous translated residues were removed. A V3J clonotype was defined by an identical inferred V gene, J gene, and CDR3 amino acid sequence. To compute the percentage overlap between repertoires, the number of shared unique clonotypes was divided by the size of the smaller repertoire. Three approaches were used to assess repertoire richness: RTK rarefaction, the Chao1 estimator, and Recon v2.1 estimates of unobserved clonotypes. For all TCRbeta clonotypes obtained by the gDNA method from a few donors, generation probabilities were computed with OLGA. TCRdb provides this immuneACCESS table in a form limited to in-frame rearrangements. Some clones are lacking; in checked studies, under half of them reflect an unresolved V gene, and why the rest are absent is not known. V and J calls and clone size are copied from that table; D and trimming were computed from the DNA. The sample records about 1.4 million clones, roughly 96% of which are singletons. The ten largest clones take up roughly 1.2% of the sample.

What the authors observed across the whole study: Compared with non-shared clonotypes, clonotypes shared by all four sorted-subset donors had higher generation probabilities. Estimated clonotype richness was generally larger for naive than for memory subsets. Sampling was restricted to blood, and TCR repertoires in tissues likely differ from the TCR repertoires found in blood. The genetic and exposure-history diversity represented was limited by the small number of donors. Across a few donors, roughly 5.1% of naive CD4, roughly 3.4% of naive CD8, under 2.5% of memory CD4, and 0.4% of memory CD8 clonotypes were shared. Even with the large sequencing depth, rarefaction of the sorted-subset datasets indicated that sequencing was incomplete. Based on pairwise subsampling, the degree of clonotype sharing among donors was expected to be affected by sequencing depth.

Points on this clone: Its antigen is unknown. One base away there is no much larger clone; base qualities are not given.

The sequence derives from a young man in good health. In this chain, TRBV7-6 is recombined with TRBJ2-3; matching of 7 bases hints at TRBD2 as the D gene. The sample taken for sequencing was naive CD4+ T cells sorted from blood. In the paper's terms, the cell subset or site label means: CD45RA+ positively selected. The CDR3 amino acid sequence is: CASSRRPTGRDRSTDTQYF. The sequence in DNA is TGTGCCAGCAGCCGACGCCCAACAGGGAGGGATAGGAGCACAGATACGCAGTATTTT.